These 2 T cell receptor beta chains were sequenced from one sample in a study of graft-versus-host responses after intestinal transplantation (dated by TCRdb to about 2021). The method behind the library was the immunoSEQ multiplex PCR assay. Drawn from immuneACCESS, this table holds only the in-frame rearrangements with V and J called that TCRdb kept. Clones are partly lost; checked studies trace under half to an unresolved V gene and leave the rest unexplained. The sample contains about 80,000 clones, 92% of them found a single time. Together, the top ten hold 0.65% to 0.75% of the sample. The material sequenced was PBMCs, taken 98 days after intestinal transplantation. Receptors originate from a human patient who received an intestinal transplant, so some T cells may come from the graft donor.

This clone was seen just once. The chain recombines TRBV6-5 with TRBJ2-7; D is possibly TRBD2 (6 bases). The CDR3 has 14 amino acids. CDR1 and CDR2 (germline): MNHEY, SVGAGI. V was trimmed by 5 bases and J by 3 bases, leaving 14 bases between them. In DNA form, the CDR3 reads TGTGCCAGCAGTGAGGACTACCCGTACTACGAGCAGTACTTC. This sequence encodes CASSEDYPYYEQYF.

This rearrangement joins TRBV11-2 to TRBJ2-7, with 10 bases that match TRBD1. CDR1 and CDR2 (germline): SGHAT, FQNNGV. The CDR3 is 17 residues long. With V trimmed by 4 bases and J by 3 bases, 12 bases remained unmatched. The CDR3 spells CASSWPPFGTGDYEQYF. The CDR3 bases are TGTGCCAGCAGCTGGCCCCCTTTCGGGACAGGGGACTACGAGCAGTACTTC.